This T cell receptor beta chain was sequenced during a study of OX40 agonist ivuxolimab in advanced cancers. Study-level background: The patients received agonistic anti-OX40 (CD134) antibody ivuxolimab.

Here immunoSEQ multiplex PCR was the method, and the copy in TCRdb shows in-frame clones only, minus some. Of approximately 54,000 clones detected, around 90% appear once; the ten largest clones hold approximately 7.9%. The source of this sequence is an adult with an advanced solid tumor such as melanoma, head and neck, liver or kidney cancer. Sequenced here: CD4+ or CD8+ T cells sorted from blood, sampled in a trial of the OX40 agonist ivuxolimab.

CDR3 DNA sequence: TGTGCCAGCAGTGATGTGGCAGGAGGCTATGGCTACACCTTC. Protein: CASSDVAGGYGYTF. The rearrangement links TRBV6-4 to TRBJ1-2; D gene unclear. The CDR3 is 14 amino acids. Trimming pared 3 bases from V and 4 bases from J, leaving 12 bases between. Germline CDR1 MRHNA, CDR2 SNTAGT.